The 31 T cell receptor beta chains listed next were all sequenced from one sample in a study of blood T cell repertoires in COVID-19. Assay: immunoSEQ multiplex PCR; the TCRdb copy retains only in-frame clones and omits some. The sample yields 95,000 to 100,000 clones, 81% seen once. The source material was peripheral blood. These receptors originate from a woman of 80 years or more with acute or convalescent COVID-19.

This clone was observed a few times. CDR3 amino acids: CASSLGTGGNQPQHF. CDR3 nucleotides: TGTGCCAGCAGTCTAGGGACAGGGGGTAATCAGCCCCAGCATTTT. The rearrangement uses TRBV28 and TRBJ1-5; 11 nucleotides match TRBD1. Germline CDR1 reads MDHEN; CDR2 reads SYDVKM. The CDR3 is 15 amino acids. Losses at the gene ends were 5 bases for V and 4 bases for J; bases not matched to a gene: 4.

V gene TRBV18 combines with J gene TRBJ1-3; 11 bases map to TRBD1. Germline V gene data show CDR1 as KGHSH and CDR2 as LQKENI. With V trimmed by 0 bases and J by 9 bases, 7 bases remained unmatched. The CDR3 is 16 amino acids. The CDR3 loop reads CASSPPSPGQGGTIYF. The CDR3 bases are TGTGCCAGCTCACCACCAAGCCCGGGACAGGGGGGCACCATATATTTT. Combining the CDR3 with reference TRBV18 and TRBJ1-3 gives the whole variable domain NAGVMQNPRHLVRRRGQEARLRCSPMKGHSHVYWYRQLPEEGLKFMVYLQKENIIDESGMPKERFSAEFPKEGPSILRIQQVVRGDSAAYFCASSPPSPGQGGTIYFGEGSWLTVV.

This clone was found once. The rearrangement links TRBV6-4 to TRBJ2-3; 11 bases agree with TRBD1. Germline CDR1 reads MRHNA; CDR2 reads SNTAGT. This CDR3 spans 18 amino acids. V was clipped by 4 bases and J by 2 bases; unmatched bases: 11. The CDR3 protein is CASSGGTGGSAYTDTQYF. CDR3 bases: TGTGCCAGCAGTGGTGGGACAGGGGGATCGGCCTACACAGATACGCAGTATTTT.

The chain is built from TRBV18 and TRBJ1-1; D not certain. V lost 3 bases and J 5 bases, leaving 10 bases between the germline ends. This CDR3 has 13 residues. CDR1 is KGHSH, CDR2 LQKENI, per germline. The CDR3 reads CASSPRLATEAFF. As DNA, the CDR3 is TGTGCCAGCTCACCCAGACTGGCAACTGAAGCTTTCTTT.

This chain links TRBV3-1 (or the pseudogene TRBV3-2) with TRBJ2-5; D not resolved. V dropped 2 bases and J dropped 2 bases, with 6 bases sitting between them. This CDR3 region has 13 residues. Germline V gives CDR1 LGHDT, CDR2 YNNKEL (reference sequence). CDR3 nucleotide sequence: TGTGCCAGCAGCCAAACATCACAAGAGACCCAGTACTTC. Encoded protein: CASSQTSQETQYF.

This clone was detected a few times. The chain combines TRBV28 with TRBJ2-5; D perhaps matches TRBD1 (5 bases). V lost 2 bases, J lost 4 bases, and 17 bases lay in between. Germline assignment: CDR1 MDHEN and CDR2 SYDVKM. This CDR3 region has 16 residues. The CDR3 DNA follows: TGTGCCAGCAGTTTAGGGGCTATGAGGTTCCCAGAGACCCAGTACTTC. Protein: CASSLGAMRFPETQYF.

The gene calls are TRBV3-1 (or the pseudogene TRBV3-2) and TRBJ2-1; 13 bases map to TRBD2. V was clipped by 4 bases and J by 15 bases; unmatched bases: 9. This CDR3 is built from 14 residues. Germline CDR1 is LGHDT and CDR2 is YNNKEL (reference sequence). CDR3 sequence (DNA): TGTGCCAGCAGCCTCCGACTGACTAGCGGGGGGTGGTTCTTC. This sequence encodes CASSLRLTSGGWFF.

The V and J genes are TRBV5-1 and TRBJ1-2, with D possibly being TRBD1 (5 bases). The germline V and J ends were trimmed by 0 bases and 7 bases, with 10 bases remaining between them. The germline gives CDR1 SGHRS, CDR2 YFSETQ. The CDR3 totals 13 residues. CDR3 in amino acids: CASSLVQGGGYTF. The CDR3 nucleotides read TGCGCCAGCAGCTTGGTGCAGGGAGGTGGCTACACCTTC.

This clone occurred once. The chain recombines TRBV5-1 with TRBJ1-2, with D possibly being TRBD1 (6 bases). Germline V gene lookup returns CDR1 SGHRS and CDR2 YFSETQ. This CDR3 has 14 residues. The ends were cut back, 0 bases at V and 4 bases at J, with 10 bases in the middle. DNA for the CDR3: TGCGCCAGCAGCTTGGACAGGGATGCCTATGGCTACACCTTC. Its protein is CASSLDRDAYGYTF.

This chain uses TRBV11-3 with TRBJ2-1, with D possibly matching TRBD1 (6 bases). The CDR3 runs 12 residues. V was cut by 5 bases and J by 7 bases, with 9 bases left in between. CDR1 SGHNT and CDR2 YENEEA come from the germline V gene. CDR3 protein: CASSAQGNEQFF. The CDR3 DNA reads as TGTGCCAGCAGCGCTCAGGGGAATGAGCAGTTCTTC.

This clone was seen a single time. V usage is TRBV2 and J usage is TRBJ1-6, with 7 bases lining up with TRBD1. V lost 8 bases to trimming and J lost 7 bases; unmatched junction nucleotides: 8. Germline loops: CDR1 SNHLY, CDR2 FYNNEI. This CDR3 region has 14 residues. The CDR3 spells CASRGQAKNSPLHF. CDR3 sequence (DNA): TGTGCCAGCCGAGGACAGGCGAAAAATTCACCCCTCCACTTT.

The chain couples TRBV6-2 or TRBV6-3 to TRBJ2-3; D uncertain. V was cut by 2 bases and J by 0 bases, with 21 bases left in between. This CDR3 comprises 19 residues. CDR1 and CDR2 (germline): MNHEY, SVGEGT. CDR3 bases: TGTGCCAGCAGTTACCCAATTGGGCCCGGAAAGCCTAGCACAGATACGCAGTATTTT. Translation: CASSYPIGPGKPSTDTQYF.

V usage is TRBV5-5 and J usage is TRBJ1-5; TRBD1 might be the D (5 bases). Germline lookup yields CDR1 SGHKS and CDR2 YYEKEE (reference sequence). The V end lost 1 base, the J end lost 4 bases, and 15 bases lay between the germline ends. The CDR3 runs to 16 residues. CDR3 DNA sequence: TGTGCCAGCAGCTTGACGGGCGCGGGGGGTAATCAGCCCCAGCATTTT. The encoded protein is CASSLTGAGGNQPQHF.

This clone appeared a few times. The chain has TRBV9 and TRBJ2-5; 8 bases align to TRBD1. This CDR3 comprises 13 residues. V shed 4 bases and J 5 bases; nucleotides not matched to a gene: 4. Germline V gives CDR1 SGDLS, CDR2 YYNGEE. In DNA form, the CDR3 reads TGTGCCAGCAGCCCGGGACAGGCCGAGACCCAGTACTTC. Translating it yields CASSPGQAETQYF. Using reference TRBV9 and TRBJ2-5 for the parts outside the CDR3, the full variable domain is DSGVTQTPKHLITATGQRVTLRCSPRSGDLSVYWYQQSLDQGLQFLIQYYNGEERAKGNILERFSAQQFPDLHSELNLSSLELGDSALYFCASSPGQAETQYFGPGTRLLVL.

The chain couples TRBV7-2 to TRBJ1-6; TRBD1 matches at 9 bases. With 4 bases clipped from V and 9 bases from J, the junction kept 13 bases outside the gene matches. The germline CDR1 and CDR2 sequences are SGHTA and FQGNSA. This CDR3 spans 17 amino acids. The CDR3 here is CASSSFSGTGTGSPLHF. The CDR3 nucleotides read TGTGCCAGCAGCTCCTTCTCCGGGACAGGGACTGGTTCACCCCTCCACTTT.

This chain uses TRBV18 with TRBJ1-1; TRBD1 aligns across 9 bases. This CDR3 region has 15 residues. V shed 1 base, J shed 3 bases, and the junction held 3 bases outside the gene matches. Germline-derived CDR1 and CDR2 are KGHSH and LQKENI. As DNA, the CDR3 is TGTGCCAGCTCACCACGGACAGGGGCGGACACTGAAGCTTTCTTT. This translates into CASSPRTGADTEAFF.

The chain joins TRBV6-6 to TRBJ2-7, with 12 positions matching TRBD2. There are 15 residues in the CDR3. Germline V gives CDR1 MNHNY, CDR2 SVGAGI (reference sequence). V lost 2 bases to trimming and J lost 3 bases; unmatched junction nucleotides: 2. DNA of the CDR3: TGTGCCAGCAGTTACCTGACTAGCGGGGGCTACGAGCAGTACGTC. Its translation: CASSYLTSGGYEQYV.

The chain employs TRBV5-4 and TRBJ2-3, with 7 positions matching TRBD2. CDR1 is SGHNT, CDR2 YYREEE, per germline (reference sequence). V gave up 2 bases and J gave up 2 bases; unmatched junction bases: 5. The CDR3 is 15 residues long. The CDR3 DNA reads TGTGCCAGCAGCTTTGGACTAGAGTTCACAGATACGCAGTATTTT. Protein: CASSFGLEFTDTQYF.

In DNA form, the CDR3 reads TGTGCCAGCAGCTCAGGGGCTAAGAATCAGCCCCAGCATTTT. As protein: CASSSGAKNQPQHF. The V call is TRBV6-5, the J call TRBJ1-5; possible D gene TRBD1, 6 bases. The CDR3 runs 14 residues. Trimming took off 6 bases at V and 4 bases at J, with 13 bases between the two ends. Germline V CDR1 and CDR2: MNHEY, SVGAGI.

The chain couples TRBV12-3 or TRBV12-4 to TRBJ1-2, with D perhaps TRBD1 (6 bases). CDR3 size: 13 residues. The V and J ends lost 5 bases and 8 bases respectively, with 15 bases between them. The DNA of the CDR3 is TGTGCCAGCAGTCCCCAGGGGTTACGCGGCTACACCTTC. Its protein product is CASSPQGLRGYTF.

The chain has TRBV6-5 and TRBJ2-7, with D uncertain. The CDR3 length is 14 residues. Trimming pared 5 bases from V and 2 bases from J, leaving 13 bases between. Germline V gene data show CDR1 as MNHEY and CDR2 as SVGAGI. CDR3 region: CASSPRPSPYEQYF. For the CDR3, the DNA is TGTGCCAGCAGTCCCCGTCCCAGTCCCTACGAGCAGTACTTC.

The rearrangement joins TRBV28 to TRBJ1-2; no clear D. Germline CDR1 reads MDHEN; CDR2 reads SYDVKM. The CDR3 covers 11 residues. V was cut by 5 bases and J by 4 bases, with 5 bases left in between. The CDR3 reads CASSTIYGYTF. CDR3 sequence (DNA): TGTGCCAGCAGTACTATCTATGGCTACACCTTC.

This clone was seen only a few times. This chain joins TRBV18 and TRBJ1-2; a possible D gene is TRBD1 (6 bases). V shed 6 bases and J shed 2 bases, with 16 bases lying between them. The V gene's germline CDR1 is KGHSH and CDR2 LQKENI. The CDR3 contains 15 residues. In DNA form, the CDR3 reads TGTGCCAGCTCCAACAACGGGGGGGCGAACTATGGCTACACCTTC. Translating it yields CASSNNGGANYGYTF.

The V gene is TRBV7-9, the J gene TRBJ1-2, with D tentatively TRBD1 (6 bases). The V and J ends lost 6 bases and 4 bases respectively, with 12 bases between them. Germline V CDR1 and CDR2: SEHNR, FQNEAQ (reference sequence). This CDR3 is 13 amino acids long. The CDR3 here is CASSDDRSYGYTF. The CDR3 nucleotides read TGTGCCAGCAGTGACGACAGGAGCTATGGCTACACCTTC.

This clone was seen at least ten times. The chain carries TRBV27 and TRBJ2-6; 11 positions agree with TRBD1. This CDR3 region has 17 residues. The V gene's germline CDR1 is MNHEY and CDR2 SMNVEV (reference sequence). V dropped 6 bases and J dropped 1; count of bases not matched to a gene: 5. CDR3 sequence: CASRRGTGGSGANVLTF. The CDR3 region has the DNA TGTGCCAGCAGACGGGGGACAGGGGGGTCTGGGGCCAACGTCCTGACTTTC.

In this sample, this clone turned up once. CDR3 coding DNA: TGTGCCAGTAAGACTAGCGCCCTACAAGAGACCCAGTACTTC. This sequence encodes CASKTSALQETQYF. The rearrangement links TRBV19 to TRBJ2-5, with 8 bases aligning to TRBD2. The V gene end was trimmed by 7 bases and the J gene end by 2 bases; junction bases not matched to a gene: 6. The CDR3 spans 14 residues. CDR1 is LNHDA and CDR2 is SQIVND in the germline V gene (reference sequence).

This chain connects TRBV9 to TRBJ2-1; 10 bases are a match to TRBD2. This CDR3 region has 18 residues. Trimming took 0 bases from V and 6 from J; bases not matched to a gene: 12. Germline-derived CDR1 and CDR2 are SGDLS and YYNGEE. The chain's CDR3 is CASSVDSGGADFINEQFF. DNA of the CDR3: TGTGCCAGCAGCGTAGACAGCGGGGGGGCCGACTTTATCAATGAGCAGTTCTTC.

This clone came up a few times. The rearrangement joins TRBV19 to TRBJ1-5; D perhaps matches TRBD1 (5 bases). Germline V gives CDR1 LNHDA, CDR2 SQIVND (reference sequence). V gave up 10 bases and J gave up 5 bases, with 21 bases separating them. This CDR3 is built from 15 residues. The CDR3 coding sequence is TGTGCCACCTCGCCCATCGTCCGGGGGGATCAGCCCCAGCATTTT. Protein: CATSPIVRGDQPQHF.

The chain recombines TRBV6-5 with TRBJ1-1, with 7 nucleotides matching TRBD1. Germline values: CDR1 MNHEY, CDR2 SVGAGI. J was trimmed by 1 base and V by 6 bases; bases with no gene match: 2. There are 13 residues in the CDR3. In DNA form, the CDR3 reads TGTGCCAGCAGGACAGGGTCGAACACTGAAGCTTTCTTT. It encodes CASRTGSNTEAFF.

The table lists this clone with a count of one. J is TRBJ1-2 and V is TRBV3-1 (or the pseudogene TRBV3-2); D gene unclear. The germline V gene has CDR1 LGHDT and CDR2 YNNKEL (reference sequence). CDR3 length equals 16 residues. Between the trimmed V and J ends, which lost 0 bases and 0 bases, there was a span of 11 bases. The CDR3 DNA reads as TGTGCCAGCAGCCAAGAAAACCCTTTAGCTAACTATGGCTACACCTTC. Translation gives CASSQENPLANYGYTF.

CDR3 residues: CASSLHGAGVAGELFF. DNA of the CDR3: TGTGCCAGCAGCCTCCATGGGGCAGGGGTAGCCGGGGAGCTGTTTTTT. This chain joins TRBV7-3 and TRBJ2-2; tentatively, D is TRBD1 (6 bases). Trimming pared 5 bases from V and 6 bases from J, leaving 19 bases between. The CDR3 runs to 16 residues. Germline V gene lookup returns CDR1 SGHTA and CDR2 FQGTGA. The variable domain in full, with the rest retrieved from reference TRBV7-3 and TRBJ2-2, is GAGVSQTPSNKVTEKGKYVELRCDPISGHTALYWYRQSLGQGPEFLIYFQGTGAADDSGLPNDRFFAVRPEGSVSTLKIQRTERGDSAVYLCASSLHGAGVAGELFFGEGSRLTVL.